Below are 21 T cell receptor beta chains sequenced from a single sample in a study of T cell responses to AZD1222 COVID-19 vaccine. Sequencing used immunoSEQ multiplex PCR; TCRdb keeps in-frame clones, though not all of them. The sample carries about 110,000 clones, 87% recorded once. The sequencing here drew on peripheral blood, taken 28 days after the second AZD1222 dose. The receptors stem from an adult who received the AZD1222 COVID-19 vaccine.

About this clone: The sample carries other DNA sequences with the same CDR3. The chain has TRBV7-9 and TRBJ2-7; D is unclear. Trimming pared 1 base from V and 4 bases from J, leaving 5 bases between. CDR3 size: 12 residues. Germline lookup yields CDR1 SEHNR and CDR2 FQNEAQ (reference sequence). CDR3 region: CASSLVGYEQYF. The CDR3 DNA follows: TGTGCCAGCAGCTTAGTTGGGTACGAGCAGTACTTC.

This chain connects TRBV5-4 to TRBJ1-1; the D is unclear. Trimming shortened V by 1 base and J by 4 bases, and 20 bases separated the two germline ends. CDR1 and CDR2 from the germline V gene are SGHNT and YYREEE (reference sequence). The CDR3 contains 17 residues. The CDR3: CASSLWGGSGGLTEAFF. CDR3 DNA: TGTGCCAGCAGCTTGTGGGGAGGCAGCGGAGGGCTCACTGAAGCTTTCTTT. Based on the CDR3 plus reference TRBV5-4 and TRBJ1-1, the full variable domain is ETGVTQSPTHLIKTRGQQVTLRCSSQSGHNTVSWYQQALGQGPQFIFQYYREEENGRGNFPPRFSGLQFPNYSSELNVNALELDDSALYLCASSLWGGSGGLTEAFFGQGTRLTVV.

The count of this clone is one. In DNA form, the CDR3 reads TGTGCCAGCAGTTACAGCCCGACAGGGGTGGACTACGAGCAGTACTTC. This gives the protein CASSYSPTGVDYEQYF. The chain is built from TRBV6-5 and TRBJ2-7; 8 nucleotides line up with TRBD1. Unmatched junction bases numbered 9, after V lost 2 bases and J lost 3 bases. This CDR3 contains 16 residues. CDR1 and CDR2 from the germline V gene are MNHEY and SVGAGI.

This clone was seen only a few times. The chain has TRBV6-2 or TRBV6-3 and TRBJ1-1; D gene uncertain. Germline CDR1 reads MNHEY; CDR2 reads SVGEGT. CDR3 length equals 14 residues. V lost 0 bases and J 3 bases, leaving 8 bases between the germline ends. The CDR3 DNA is TGTGCCAGCAGTTACTCCCAGGTCCACACTGAAGCTTTCTTT. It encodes CASSYSQVHTEAFF.

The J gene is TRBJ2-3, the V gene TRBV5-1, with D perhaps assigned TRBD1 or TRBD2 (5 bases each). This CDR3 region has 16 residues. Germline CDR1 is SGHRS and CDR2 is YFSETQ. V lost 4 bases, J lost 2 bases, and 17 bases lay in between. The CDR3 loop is CASSLGEGHPTDTQYF. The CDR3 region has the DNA TGCGCCAGCAGCCTGGGTGAGGGGCATCCCACAGATACGCAGTATTTT. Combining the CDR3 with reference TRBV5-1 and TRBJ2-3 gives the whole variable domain KAGVTQTPRYLIKTRGQQVTLSCSPISGHRSVSWYQQTPGQGLQFLFEYFSETQRNKGNFPGRFSGRQFSNSRSEMNVSTLELGDSALYLCASSLGEGHPTDTQYFGPGTRLTVL.

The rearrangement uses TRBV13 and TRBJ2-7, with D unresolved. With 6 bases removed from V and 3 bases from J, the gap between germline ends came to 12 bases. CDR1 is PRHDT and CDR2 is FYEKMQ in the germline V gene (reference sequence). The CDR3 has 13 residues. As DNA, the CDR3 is TGTGCCAGCAGGGACCCTAACCACTACGAGCAGTACTTC. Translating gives CASRDPNHYEQYF.

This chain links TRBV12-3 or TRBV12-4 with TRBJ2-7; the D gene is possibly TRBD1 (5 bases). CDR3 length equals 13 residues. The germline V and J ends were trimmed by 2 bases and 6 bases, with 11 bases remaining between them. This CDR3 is CASSLRGLSEQYF. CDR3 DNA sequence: TGTGCCAGCAGTTTAAGGGGTTTAAGCGAGCAGTACTTC.

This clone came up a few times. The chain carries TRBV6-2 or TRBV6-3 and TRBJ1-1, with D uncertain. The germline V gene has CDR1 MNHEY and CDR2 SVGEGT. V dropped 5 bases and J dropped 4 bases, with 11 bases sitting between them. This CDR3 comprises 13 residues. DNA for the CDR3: TGTGCCAGCAGTCCGACGACATCCACTGAAGCTTTCTTT. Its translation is CASSPTTSTEAFF.

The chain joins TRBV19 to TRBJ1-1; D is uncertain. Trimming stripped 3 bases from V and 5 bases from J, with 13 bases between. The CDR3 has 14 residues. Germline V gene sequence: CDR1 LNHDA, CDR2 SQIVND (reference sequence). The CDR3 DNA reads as TGTGCCAGTAGTATGACCCGAGTGGAGACTGAAGCTTTCTTT. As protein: CASSMTRVETEAFF.

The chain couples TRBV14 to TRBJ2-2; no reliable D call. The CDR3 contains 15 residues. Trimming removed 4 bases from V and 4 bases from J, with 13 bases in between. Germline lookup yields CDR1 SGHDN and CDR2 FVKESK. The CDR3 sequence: CASSPPGQATGELFF. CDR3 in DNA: TGTGCCAGCAGCCCCCCCGGGCAGGCCACCGGGGAGCTGTTTTTT.

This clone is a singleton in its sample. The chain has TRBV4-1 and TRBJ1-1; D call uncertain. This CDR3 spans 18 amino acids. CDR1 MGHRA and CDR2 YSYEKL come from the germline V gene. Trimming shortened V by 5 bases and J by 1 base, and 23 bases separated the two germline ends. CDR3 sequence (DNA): TGCGCCAGCAGCTCCCCCCCCCAAGGTCTTGATGGGAACACTGAAGCTTTCTTT. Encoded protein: CASSSPPQGLDGNTEAFF.

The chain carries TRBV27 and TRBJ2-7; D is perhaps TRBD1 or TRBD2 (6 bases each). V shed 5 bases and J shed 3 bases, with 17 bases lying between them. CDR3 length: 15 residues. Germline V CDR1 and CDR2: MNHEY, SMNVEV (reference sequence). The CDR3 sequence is CASSVGRQEGYEQYF. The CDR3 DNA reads TGTGCCAGCAGTGTAGGTCGACAGGAGGGCTACGAGCAGTACTTC.

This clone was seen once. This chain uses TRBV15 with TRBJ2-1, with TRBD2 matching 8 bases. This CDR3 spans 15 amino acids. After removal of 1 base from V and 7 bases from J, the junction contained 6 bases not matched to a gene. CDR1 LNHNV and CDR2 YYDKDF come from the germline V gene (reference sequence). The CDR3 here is CATSRGGLAPNEQFF. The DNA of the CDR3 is TGTGCCACCAGCAGAGGTGGACTAGCTCCGAATGAGCAGTTCTTC.

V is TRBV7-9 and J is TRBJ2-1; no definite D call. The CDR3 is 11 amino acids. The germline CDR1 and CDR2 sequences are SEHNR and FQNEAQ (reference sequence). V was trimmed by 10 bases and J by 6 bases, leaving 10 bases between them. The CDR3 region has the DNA TGTGCCACCACCGCAGGCAATGAGCAGTTCTTC. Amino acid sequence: CATTAGNEQFF. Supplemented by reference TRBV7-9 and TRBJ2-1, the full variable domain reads DTGVSQNPRHKITKRGQNVTFRCDPISEHNRLYWYRQTLGQGPEFLTYFQNEAQLEKSRLLSDRFSAERPKGSFSTLEIQRTEQGDSAMYLCATTAGNEQFFGPGTRLTVL.

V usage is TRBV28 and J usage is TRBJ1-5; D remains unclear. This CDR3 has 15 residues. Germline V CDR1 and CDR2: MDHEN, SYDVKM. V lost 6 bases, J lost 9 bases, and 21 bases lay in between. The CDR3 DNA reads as TGTGCCAGCAGCCCCCCCGGCCTCTCCGTGGTGCCCCAGCATTTT. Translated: CASSPPGLSVVPQHF.

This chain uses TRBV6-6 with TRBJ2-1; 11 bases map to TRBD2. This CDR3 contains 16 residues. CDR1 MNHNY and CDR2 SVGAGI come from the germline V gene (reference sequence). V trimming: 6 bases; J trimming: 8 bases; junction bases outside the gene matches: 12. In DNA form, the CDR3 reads TGTGCCAGCAGCCACGATCTGCTAGCGGGGGGCCATGAGCAGTTCTTC. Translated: CASSHDLLAGGHEQFF.

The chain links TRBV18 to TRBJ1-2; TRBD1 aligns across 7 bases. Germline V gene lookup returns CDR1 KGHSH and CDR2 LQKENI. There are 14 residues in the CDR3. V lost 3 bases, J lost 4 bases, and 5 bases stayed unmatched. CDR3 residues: CASSPAGTAYGYTF. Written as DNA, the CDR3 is TGTGCCAGCTCACCCGCCGGGACAGCCTATGGCTACACCTTC.

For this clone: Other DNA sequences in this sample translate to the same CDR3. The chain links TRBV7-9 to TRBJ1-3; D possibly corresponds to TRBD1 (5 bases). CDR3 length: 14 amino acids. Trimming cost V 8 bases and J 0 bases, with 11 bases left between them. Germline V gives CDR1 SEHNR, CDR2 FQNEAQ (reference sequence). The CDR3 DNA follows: TGTGCCAGCTCCTTGGGGGGCTCTGGAAACACCATATATTTT. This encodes CASSLGGSGNTIYF.

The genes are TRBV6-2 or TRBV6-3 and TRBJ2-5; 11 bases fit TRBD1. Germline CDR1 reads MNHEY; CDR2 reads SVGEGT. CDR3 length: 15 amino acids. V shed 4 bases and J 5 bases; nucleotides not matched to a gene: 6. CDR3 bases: TGTGCCAGCAGTTCGGGACAGGGGGAGTGGGAGACCCAGTACTTC. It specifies CASSSGQGEWETQYF.

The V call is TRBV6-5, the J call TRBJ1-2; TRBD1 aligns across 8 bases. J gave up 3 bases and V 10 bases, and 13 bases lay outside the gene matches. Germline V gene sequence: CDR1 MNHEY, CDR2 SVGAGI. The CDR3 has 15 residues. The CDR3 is CATGGPGANYYGYTF. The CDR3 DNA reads TGTGCCACAGGGGGCCCAGGGGCTAACTACTATGGCTACACCTTC.

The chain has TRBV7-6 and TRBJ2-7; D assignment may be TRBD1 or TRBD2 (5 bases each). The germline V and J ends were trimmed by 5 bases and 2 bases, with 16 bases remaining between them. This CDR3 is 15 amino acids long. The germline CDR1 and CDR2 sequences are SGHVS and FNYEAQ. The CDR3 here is CASSLGDGGAYEQYF. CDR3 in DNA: TGTGCCAGCAGCCTAGGGGACGGTGGAGCCTACGAGCAGTACTTC.